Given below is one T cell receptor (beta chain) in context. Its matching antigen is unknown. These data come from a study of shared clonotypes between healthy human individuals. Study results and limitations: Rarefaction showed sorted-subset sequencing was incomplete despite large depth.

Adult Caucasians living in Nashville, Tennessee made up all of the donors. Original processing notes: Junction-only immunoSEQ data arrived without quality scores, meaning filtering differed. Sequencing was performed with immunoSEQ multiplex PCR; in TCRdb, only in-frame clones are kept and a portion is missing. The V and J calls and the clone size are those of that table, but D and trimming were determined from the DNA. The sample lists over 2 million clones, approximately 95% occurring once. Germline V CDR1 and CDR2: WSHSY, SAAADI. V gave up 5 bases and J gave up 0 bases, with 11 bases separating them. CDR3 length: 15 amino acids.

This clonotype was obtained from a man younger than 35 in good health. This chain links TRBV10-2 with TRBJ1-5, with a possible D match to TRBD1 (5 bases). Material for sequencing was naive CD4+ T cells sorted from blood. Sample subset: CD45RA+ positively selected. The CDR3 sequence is CASSQAGISNQPQHF. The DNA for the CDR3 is TGCGCCAGCAGTCAAGCAGGGATTAGCAATCAGCCCCAGCATTTT.